The T cell receptor (beta chain) described here comes from a study of blood T cell repertoires in COVID-19 (TCRdb year 2020). At the level of the whole study: Samples covering the acute and convalescent phases of COVID-19 were provided by collaborators in the United States, Italy and Spain. The repertoires were released in a freely available public database intended as a resource for research on the immune response to SARS-CoV-2. The dataset comprised deeply sampled blood TCRbeta repertoires from subjects exposed to, actively infected with, or recovered from COVID-19. Nearly every sample came with metadata listing a de-identified subject ID, COVID-19 status, age in years and sex. The samples were drawn from two sources: the first 160 participants of the ongoing ImmuneRACE study, and 1,000 to 1,500 subjects contributed by 6 global collaborators. The prospective study material was composed of cDNA or gDNA derived from T cells, B-cell-depleted T cells, or PBMCs. Where available, HLA class I and class II types were obtained from metadata supplied by the sample provider rather than from assay-based typing.

TCRbeta CDR3 regions were amplified from genomic DNA by means of the immunoSEQ Assay, a bias-controlled multiplex PCR. The paper's processing steps were these. Nucleated cell counts per sample were estimated from amplification of reference gene primers within the assay. To quantify the absolute abundance of each unique TCRbeta CDR3 rearrangement, sequence reads were collapsed and filtered. For each sample, productive Simpson clonality was calculated as the square root of Simpson's diversity index over productive rearrangements. Sourced from immuneACCESS, this table was stored by TCRdb with only in-frame sequences that have V and J called. A share of the clones is absent; for the studies checked, an unresolved V gene accounts for under half, and the remainder has no known explanation. That table gives V, J and clone size, and the DNA gave D and trimming. The sample table lists some 150,000 clones, about nine tenths of them with a count of one. Of the sample, 3% to 4% is held by the ten largest clones.

Collaborating institutions collected whole blood in K2EDTA tubes following their own protocols. Collaborator samples were shipped for TCRbeta analysis as frozen whole blood, isolated PBMCs, or DNA extracted from either sample type. About this clone: This clone's antigen is unknown. No base quality information exists; no much larger clone differs at one position.

V is cut by 2 bases and J by 3 bases, and the space between the germline ends is 12 bases. The CDR3 has 15 amino acids, counting the end cysteine and phenylalanine. Only the CDR3 portion is preserved as DNA: 45 bases, with reading frame beginning at the first base. From the germline V gene, CDR1 is SGHRS and CDR2 is YFSETQ. Findings and caveats that apply to the study as a whole: How much clinical and demographic metadata was included differed by source and by participant, and the metadata was provided uncurated.

This receptor chain uses TRBV5-1 and TRBJ2-1, with TRBD2 as a weak D call on 6 bases. The receptor's source is an older man with acute or convalescent COVID-19. The sample taken for sequencing was peripheral blood. The CDR3 corresponds to CASSFSGLLYNEQFF. The sequence in DNA is TGCGCCAGCAGCTTTTCGGGACTCCTCTACAATGAGCAGTTCTTC.